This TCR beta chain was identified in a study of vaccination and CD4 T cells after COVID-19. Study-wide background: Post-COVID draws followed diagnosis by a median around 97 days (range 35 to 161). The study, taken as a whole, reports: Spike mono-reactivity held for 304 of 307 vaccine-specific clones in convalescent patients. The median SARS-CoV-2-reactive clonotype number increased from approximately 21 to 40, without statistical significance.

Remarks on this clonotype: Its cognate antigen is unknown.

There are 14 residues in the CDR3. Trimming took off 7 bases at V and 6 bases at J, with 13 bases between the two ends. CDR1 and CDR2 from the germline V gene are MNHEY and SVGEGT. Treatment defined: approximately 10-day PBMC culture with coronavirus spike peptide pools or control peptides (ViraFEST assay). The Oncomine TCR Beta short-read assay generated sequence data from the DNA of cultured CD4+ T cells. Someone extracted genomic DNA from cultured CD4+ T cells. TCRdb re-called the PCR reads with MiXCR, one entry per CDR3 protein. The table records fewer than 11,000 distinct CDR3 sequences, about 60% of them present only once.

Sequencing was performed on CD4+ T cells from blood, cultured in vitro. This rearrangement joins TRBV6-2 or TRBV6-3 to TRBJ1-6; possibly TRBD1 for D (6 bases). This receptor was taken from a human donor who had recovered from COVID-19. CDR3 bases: TGTGCCAGCAATTCCGGGACAAGTAATTCACCCCTCCACTTT. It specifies CASNSGTSNSPLHF.